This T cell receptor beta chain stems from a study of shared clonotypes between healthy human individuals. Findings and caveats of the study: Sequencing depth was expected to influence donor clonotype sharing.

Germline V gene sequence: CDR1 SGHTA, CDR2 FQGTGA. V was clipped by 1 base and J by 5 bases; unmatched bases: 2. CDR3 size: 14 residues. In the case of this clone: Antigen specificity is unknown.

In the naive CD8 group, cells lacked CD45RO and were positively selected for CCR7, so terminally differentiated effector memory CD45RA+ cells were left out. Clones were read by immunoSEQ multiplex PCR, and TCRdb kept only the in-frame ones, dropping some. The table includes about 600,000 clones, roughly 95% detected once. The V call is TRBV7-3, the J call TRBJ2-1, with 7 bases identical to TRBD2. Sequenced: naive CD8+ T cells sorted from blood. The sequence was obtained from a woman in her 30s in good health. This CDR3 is CASSLMAGDNEQFF. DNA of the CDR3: TGTGCCAGCAGCTTAATGGCGGGAGACAATGAGCAGTTCTTC. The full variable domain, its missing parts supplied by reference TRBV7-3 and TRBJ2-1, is GAGVSQTPSNKVTEKGKYVELRCDPISGHTALYWYRQSLGQGPEFLIYFQGTGAADDSGLPNDRFFAVRPEGSVSTLKIQRTERGDSAVYLCASSLMAGDNEQFFGPGTRLTVL.